This TCR beta chain emerged from a study of beta chain features in type 1 diabetes. Whole-study findings and limits: Type 1 diabetes patients showed a moderate but significant shortening of TCRB CDR3s in all four CD4+ subsets.

This CDR3 has 14 residues. The junction had 14 bases not matched to a gene; V was cut back by 7 bases and J by 6 bases. In germline, CDR1 is SQVTM, CDR2 ANQGSEA. Turning to this clone: Its antigen is unidentified.

The investigators reverse transcribed all of the isolated RNA, so they sequenced expressed TCRB transcripts. The method was immunoSEQ multiplex PCR; TCRdb's version includes in-frame clones alone and lacks a portion of them. In the table there are under 400,000 clones, roughly 12% of which are singletons. The chain uses TRBV29-1 and TRBJ2-7, with 8 bases matching TRBD1. The sample consisted of naive CD4+ T cells from blood. The sequence came from a woman between 18 and 30 years old with type 1 diabetes. CDR3 nucleotide sequence: TGCAGCGCTGGACCGACAGGGGTTATTGGCGAGCAGTACTTC. Translating it yields CSAGPTGVIGEQYF.